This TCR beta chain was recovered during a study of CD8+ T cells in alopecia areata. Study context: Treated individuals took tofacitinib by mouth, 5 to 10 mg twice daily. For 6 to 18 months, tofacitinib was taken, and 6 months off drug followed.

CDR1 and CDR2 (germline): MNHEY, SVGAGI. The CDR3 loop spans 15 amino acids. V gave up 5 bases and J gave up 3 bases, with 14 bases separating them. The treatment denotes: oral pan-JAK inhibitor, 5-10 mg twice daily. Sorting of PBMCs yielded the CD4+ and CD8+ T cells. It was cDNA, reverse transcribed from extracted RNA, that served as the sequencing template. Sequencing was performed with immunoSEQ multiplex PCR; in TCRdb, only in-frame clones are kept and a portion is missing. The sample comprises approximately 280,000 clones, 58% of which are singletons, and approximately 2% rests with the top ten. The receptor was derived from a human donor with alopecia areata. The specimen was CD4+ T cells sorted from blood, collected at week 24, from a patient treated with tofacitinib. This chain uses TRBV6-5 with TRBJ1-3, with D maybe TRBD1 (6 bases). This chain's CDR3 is CASSRGGPSGNTIYF. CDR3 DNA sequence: TGTGCCAGCAGTCGAGGGGGTCCTAGTGGAAACACCATATATTTT.